This entry features one T cell receptor beta chain sequence. Its antigen target is currently unknown. The input lacks base qualities; no much larger clone sits a single base away. This sample is drawn from a study of CD8+ T cells in alopecia areata listed by TCRdb under 2018. Study-level background: Treated patients were enrolled in an open-label pilot trial of oral tofacitinib at 5 to 10 mg twice daily for moderate-to-severe alopecia areata. Patients received tofacitinib for 6 to 18 months and were then followed off drug for 6 months to check for delayed response and recurrence. On the human side, TCRbeta sequencing was run on scalp tissue and on sorted CD4+ and CD8+ peripheral blood T cells from healthy controls and from alopecia areata patients with either patchy or totalis/universalis disease. Biopsies were taken from tofacitinib-treated patients at baseline and at 4 and 24 weeks of treatment, and a later scalp biopsy was taken in several of the tofacitinib-treated patients. Disease severity in treated patients was measured with the SALT score, which quantifies the percentage of affected scalp surface area. RNA came from the PAXgene miRNA kit for fixed scalp, the miRNeasy kit for PBMCs, and the RNeasy kit for mouse skin. Scalp clonality was compared among normal scalp (n=4), patchy alopecia areata scalp (n=8), and alopecia totalis/universalis scalp (n=8). The study used high-throughput TCRbeta sequencing to examine T cell clonal expansion in alopecia areata, in both the C3H/HeJ mouse model and human patients. TCRbeta CDR3 regions were amplified by immunoSEQ multiplex PCR using 35 Vbeta forward and 13 Jbeta reverse primers. Overall study results and their limits: Many expanded lesional clones were found to persist in scalp and blood during tofacitinib treatment, and relapse after treatment cessation may be partly explained by this persistence. With tofacitinib, both scalp clonality and the number of expanded CD8+ clones among the top 100 scalp clones went down significantly. Compared with normal scalp, lesional scalp, particularly in alopecia totalis/universalis, had higher clonality and more expanded CD8+ clones, which suggests antigenic drive. TCR sequences shared between patients were less clear than in mice, possibly partly because of HLA diversity in the patient population. Unlike mouse skin, where gammadelta T cells dominate, normal human skin contains resident alphabeta T cells that get sequenced too, which complicates analysis of the scalp TCR repertoire. Because the treated cohort was small and had just a single nonresponder, larger studies are needed to establish links between baseline CD8+ expansion and response.

According to the germline V gene, CDR1 reads SQVTM and CDR2 reads ANQGSEA. At the junction V is shortened by 6 bases and J by 5 bases, with 10 bases in between. Reading from cysteine to phenylalanine, the CDR3 counts 11 amino acids. CDR3 DNA only is kept here, 33 bases in frame from base 1. The time point label here, explained by the study, means: roughly 26 weeks on oral tofacitinib. In light of the paper, this sample's treatment or condition label describes: oral pan-JAK inhibitor, 5-10 mg twice daily. Lesional scalp punch biopsies and peripheral blood were obtained from alopecia areata patients. PBMCs were separated by density centrifugation and stained for CD3, CD4 and CD8, after which CD4+ and CD8+ T cells were sorted on a FACSAria. Libraries were prepared through the immunoSEQ multiplex PCR assay. For TCR sequencing, RNA was extracted from every sample and reverse transcribed into cDNA to serve as template. SuperScript III was used for first-strand cDNA synthesis, primed with a 2:1 mix of oligo-dT and random hexamers. A synthetic immune receptor repertoire was used to assess amplification bias, and residual bias was removed computationally. On the authors' methods: After raw reads were preprocessed to remove errors, the CDR3 was defined following IMGT conventions as running from the conserved cysteine to phenylalanine. To get clonality, Shannon entropy was normalized by log2 of the number of productive unique TCRs and the result was subtracted from 1. Scalp TCRbeta sequences were cross-referenced with sorted blood CD4 and CD8 repertoires so that the CD4 or CD8 identity of scalp clones could be inferred. The clones in this table, taken by TCRdb from immuneACCESS, are in-frame only. Not every clone is retained; where verified, under half of the shortfall comes from an unresolved V gene, and the cause of the rest is unknown. V, J and clone size are those of that table, while D and trimming were read from the DNA. This sample comprises about 190,000 clones, more than 50% of them detected only once. The top ten hold approximately 0.97% of the sample.

The input for sequencing was CD4+ T cells sorted from blood, taken at week 24, from a patient treated with tofacitinib. The clonotype was recovered from a human donor with alopecia areata. The V and J genes are TRBV29-1 and TRBJ1-2, with no D gene named confidently. The DNA is as follows: TGCAGCGTCGAGCAAGGGTATGGCTACACCTTC. Its protein reads: CSVEQGYGYTF.